What follows is one TCR beta chain and its context. Per the authors' pipeline: From reference gene primer amplification, estimates of nucleated cell counts were derived. Sequenced by immunoSEQ multiplex PCR; TCRdb stores in-frame clones only, minus some. D and trimming were read from the DNA, whereas the V and J calls and clone size are those reported in that table. The sample carries around 59,000 clones, approximately 78% recorded once. The sample originates from a study of blood T cell repertoires in COVID-19. Study background: Sites across the United States, Italy and Spain contributed samples from acute and convalescent COVID-19. Sources were T cells, B-cell-depleted T cells, or PBMCs; the material itself was cDNA or gDNA.

CDR1 and CDR2 (germline): GTSNPN, SVGIG (reference sequence). The V end was cut by 2 bases, the J end by 5 bases, with 19 bases between. CDR3 length: 16 residues. This chain links TRBV30 with TRBJ2-1, with D possibly matching TRBD1 (5 bases). The clonotype comes from an elderly man with acute or convalescent COVID-19. The sequencing input was peripheral blood. The CDR3 coding sequence is TGTGCCTGGAGTCCCCGGGTGCTCAGGGTGGACAATGAGCAGTTCTTC. It translates to CAWSPRVLRVDNEQFF.